This record looks at one TCR beta chain sequence and its context. A quantitative 5'-RACE method, one with molecular barcodes, was used to make TCR beta libraries. In TCRdb, the 5' RACE reads were re-called with MiXCR into one record per CDR3 protein. The sample has over 30,000 distinct CDR3 sequences; more than 9.5% are singletons. Per the germline V gene, CDR1 is KGHDR and CDR2 is SFDVKD. The CDR3 contains 15 residues. After removal of 7 bases from V and 0 bases from J, the junction contained 6 bases not matched to a gene. The sample belongs to a study of CD8 T cells in ankylosing spondylitis. This TCR was recovered from a male donor with ankylosing spondylitis. Sequenced material: synovial fluid, either unsorted or a sorted T cell fraction (not recorded which). The V and J genes are TRBV24-1 and TRBJ2-7; TRBD2 aligns across 9 bases. CDR3 nucleotide sequence: TGTGCCACCAGGGCCACTAGCGGGTACTCCTACGAGCAGTACTTC. Protein product: CATRATSGYSYEQYF.